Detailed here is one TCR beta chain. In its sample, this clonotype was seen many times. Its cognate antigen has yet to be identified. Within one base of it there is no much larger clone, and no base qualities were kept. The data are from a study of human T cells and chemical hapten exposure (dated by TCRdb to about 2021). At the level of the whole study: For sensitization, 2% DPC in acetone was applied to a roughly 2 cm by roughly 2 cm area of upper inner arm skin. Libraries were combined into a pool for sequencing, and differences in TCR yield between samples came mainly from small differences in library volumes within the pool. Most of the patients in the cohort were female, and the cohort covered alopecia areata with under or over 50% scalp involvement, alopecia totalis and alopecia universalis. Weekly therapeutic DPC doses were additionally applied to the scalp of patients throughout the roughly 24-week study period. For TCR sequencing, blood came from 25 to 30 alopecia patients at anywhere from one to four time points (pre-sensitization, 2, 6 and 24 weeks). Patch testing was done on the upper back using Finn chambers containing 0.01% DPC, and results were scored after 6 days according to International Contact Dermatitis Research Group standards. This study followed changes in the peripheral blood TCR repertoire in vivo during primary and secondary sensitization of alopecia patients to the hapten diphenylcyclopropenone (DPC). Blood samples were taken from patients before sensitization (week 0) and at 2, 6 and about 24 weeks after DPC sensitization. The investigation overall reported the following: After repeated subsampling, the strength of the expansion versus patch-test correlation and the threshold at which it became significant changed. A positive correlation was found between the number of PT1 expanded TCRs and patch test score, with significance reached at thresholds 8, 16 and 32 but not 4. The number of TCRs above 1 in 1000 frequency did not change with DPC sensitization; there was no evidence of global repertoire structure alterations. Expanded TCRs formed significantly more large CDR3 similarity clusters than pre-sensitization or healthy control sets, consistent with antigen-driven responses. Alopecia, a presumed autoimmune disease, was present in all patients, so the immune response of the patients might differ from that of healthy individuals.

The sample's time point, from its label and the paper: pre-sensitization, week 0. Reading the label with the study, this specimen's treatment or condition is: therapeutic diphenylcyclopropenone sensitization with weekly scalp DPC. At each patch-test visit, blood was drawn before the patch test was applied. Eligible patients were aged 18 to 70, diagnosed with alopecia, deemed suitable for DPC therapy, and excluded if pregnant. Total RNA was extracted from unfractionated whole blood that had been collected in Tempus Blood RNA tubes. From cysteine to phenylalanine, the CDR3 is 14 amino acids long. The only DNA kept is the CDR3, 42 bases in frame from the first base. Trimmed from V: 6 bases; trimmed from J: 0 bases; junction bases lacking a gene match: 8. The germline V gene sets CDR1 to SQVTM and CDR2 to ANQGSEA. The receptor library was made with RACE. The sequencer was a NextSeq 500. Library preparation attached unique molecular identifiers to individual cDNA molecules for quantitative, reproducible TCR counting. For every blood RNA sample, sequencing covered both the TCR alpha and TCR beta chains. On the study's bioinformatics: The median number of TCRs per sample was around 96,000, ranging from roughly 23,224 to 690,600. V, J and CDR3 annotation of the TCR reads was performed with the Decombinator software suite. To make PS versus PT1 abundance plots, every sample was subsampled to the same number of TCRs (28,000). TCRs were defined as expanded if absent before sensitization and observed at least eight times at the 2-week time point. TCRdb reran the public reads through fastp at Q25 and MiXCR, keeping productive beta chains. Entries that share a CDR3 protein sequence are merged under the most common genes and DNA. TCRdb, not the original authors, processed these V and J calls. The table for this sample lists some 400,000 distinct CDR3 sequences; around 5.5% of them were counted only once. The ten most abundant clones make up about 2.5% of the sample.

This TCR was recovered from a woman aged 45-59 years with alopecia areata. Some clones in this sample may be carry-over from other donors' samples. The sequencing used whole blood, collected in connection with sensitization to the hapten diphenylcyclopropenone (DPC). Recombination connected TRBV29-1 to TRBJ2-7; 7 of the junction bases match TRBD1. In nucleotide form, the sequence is TGCAGCGTCGTCGACAGGGAAAGCTCCTACGAGCAGTACTTC. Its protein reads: CSVVDRESSYEQYF.